The rows below give T cell receptor beta chains drawn from one sample of a study of shared clonotypes between healthy human individuals. Measured with immunoSEQ multiplex PCR; TCRdb has only the in-frame clones, and not every one. The sample holds some 1.4 million clones, roughly 95% seen once. Sequencing was done on a sample of naive CD4+ T cells sorted from blood. These receptor sequences come from a man aged 30-40 years in good health. CDR3s include the opening cysteine and the closing phenylalanine or tryptophan. The order of the fields is V gene, CDR3 protein.

V gene: TRBV10-3
CDR3 protein: CAAQTSESYNEQFF

V gene: TRBV5-1
CDR3 protein: CASSPGHPNTEAFF

V gene: TRBV27
CDR3 protein: CASSLFGTGGRYYEQYF

V gene: TRBV7-9
CDR3 protein: CASSPGTTLPSTDTQYF

V gene: TRBV5-1
CDR3 protein: CASSLGGAPYEQYF

V gene: TRBV5-4
CDR3 protein: CASSSRTSGDNEQFF

V gene: TRBV6-1
CDR3 protein: CASIGNTYEQYF

V gene: TRBV7-2
CDR3 protein: CASSLESDLGEQFF

V gene: TRBV29-1
CDR3 protein: CSVDSGRAHNEQYF

V gene: TRBV6-5
CDR3 protein: CASSYWTDTGELFF

V gene: TRBV6-1
CDR3 protein: CASSGNGGYGYTF

V gene: TRBV5-8
CDR3 protein: CASSLDRRYEQYF

V gene: TRBV10-1
CDR3 protein: CASSDGFIGQGKDTQYF

V gene: TRBV2
CDR3 protein: CASSEQGGGYGYTF

V gene: TRBV30
CDR3 protein: CAWSKTYEQYF

V gene: TRBV6-5
CDR3 protein: CASSYSKESDTQYF

V gene: TRBV19
CDR3 protein: CASSRGQGNYGYTF

V gene: TRBV7-9
CDR3 protein: CASSSTSRAVGTQYF

V gene: TRBV29-1
CDR3 protein: CSVESWTLAGAGDTQYF

V gene: TRBV28
CDR3 protein: CASGVPRPGQGARDQPQHF

V gene: TRBV30
CDR3 protein: CAWAGTGPIREAFF

V gene: TRBV5-1
CDR3 protein: CASSLWTSTDTQYF

V gene: TRBV5-1
CDR3 protein: CASSFGGTATTYEQYF

V gene: TRBV5-1
CDR3 protein: CASSPGRGSGLYEQYF

V gene: TRBV18
CDR3 protein: CASSPLSGSGYNEQFF

V gene: TRBV5-1
CDR3 protein: CASSLVGGLGEKLFF

V gene: TRBV28
CDR3 protein: CASSFADRANNEQFF

V gene: TRBV10-3
CDR3 protein: CAISGSSNQPQHF